This T cell receptor beta chain was retrieved from a study of blood T cell repertoires in COVID-19. Study overall: The samples span acute and convalescent COVID-19 from the United States, Italy and Spain.

Here immunoSEQ multiplex PCR was the method, and the copy in TCRdb shows in-frame clones only, minus some. This sample has 110,000 or so clones, with roughly 87% found just once. Per the germline V gene, CDR1 is SGHTS and CDR2 is YDEGEE. V lost 0 bases and J lost 1; bases outside the gene matches: 2. The CDR3 loop spans 16 amino acids. The chain is built from TRBV5-8 and TRBJ2-2, with 8 bases identical to TRBD1. The source material was peripheral blood. This TCR derives from a human donor in a cohort sampled during active COVID-19. This CDR3 is CASSLAGGRNTGELFF. CDR3 sequence (DNA): TGTGCCAGCAGCTTGGCAGGGGGCAGGAACACCGGGGAGCTGTTTTTT.